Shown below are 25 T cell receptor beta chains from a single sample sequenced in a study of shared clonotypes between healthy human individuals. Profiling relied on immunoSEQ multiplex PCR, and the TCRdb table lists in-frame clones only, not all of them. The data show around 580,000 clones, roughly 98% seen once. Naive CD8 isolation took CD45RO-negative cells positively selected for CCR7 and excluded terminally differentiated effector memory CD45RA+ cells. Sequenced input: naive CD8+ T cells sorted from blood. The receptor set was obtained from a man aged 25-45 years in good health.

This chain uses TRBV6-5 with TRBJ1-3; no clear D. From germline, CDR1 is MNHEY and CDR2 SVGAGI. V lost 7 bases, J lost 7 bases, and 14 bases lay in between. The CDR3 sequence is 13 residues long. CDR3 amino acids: CASTKLEANTIYF. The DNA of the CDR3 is TGTGCCAGCACTAAACTTGAGGCTAACACCATATATTTT.

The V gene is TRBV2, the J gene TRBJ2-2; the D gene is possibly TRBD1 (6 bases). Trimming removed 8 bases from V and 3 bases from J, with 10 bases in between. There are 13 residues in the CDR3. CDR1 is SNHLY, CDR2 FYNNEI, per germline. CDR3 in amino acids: CASCTGYTGELFF. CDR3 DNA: TGTGCCAGCTGTACAGGGTACACCGGGGAGCTGTTTTTT.

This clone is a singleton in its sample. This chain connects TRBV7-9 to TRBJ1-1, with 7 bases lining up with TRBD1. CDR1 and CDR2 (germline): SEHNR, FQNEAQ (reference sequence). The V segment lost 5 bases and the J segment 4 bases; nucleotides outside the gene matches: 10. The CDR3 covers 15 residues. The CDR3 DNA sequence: TGTGCCAGCAGCACCCGGACAGGCGGGAGCACTGAAGCTTTCTTT. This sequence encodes CASSTRTGGSTEAFF.

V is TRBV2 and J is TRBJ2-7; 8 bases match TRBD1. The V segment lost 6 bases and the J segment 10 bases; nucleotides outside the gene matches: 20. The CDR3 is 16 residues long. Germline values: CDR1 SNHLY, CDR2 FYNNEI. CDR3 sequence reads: CASRQGWGQATWDQYF. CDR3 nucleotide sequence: TGTGCCAGCAGACAGGGGTGGGGACAGGCAACCTGGGATCAGTACTTC.

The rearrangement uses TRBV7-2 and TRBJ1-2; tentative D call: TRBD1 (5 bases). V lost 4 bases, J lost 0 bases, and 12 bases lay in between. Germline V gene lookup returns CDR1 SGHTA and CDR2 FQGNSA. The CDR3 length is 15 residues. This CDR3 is CASSSGGFANYGYTF. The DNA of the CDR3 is TGTGCCAGCAGCTCCGGGGGGTTTGCTAACTATGGCTACACCTTC. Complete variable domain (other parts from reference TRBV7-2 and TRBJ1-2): GAGVSQSPSNKVTEKGKDVELRCDPISGHTALYWYRQSLGQGLEFLIYFQGNSAPDKSGLPSDRFSAERTGGSVSTLTIQRTQQEDSAVYLCASSSGGFANYGYTFGSGTRLTVV.

This CDR3 reads CASSFGHLTGNEQFF. CDR3 nucleotides: TGTGCCAGCAGCTTCGGCCACCTGACAGGCAATGAGCAGTTCTTC. The chain recombines TRBV11-2 with TRBJ2-1, with D possibly TRBD1 on 6 matching bases. Deletions cut 3 bases from V and 6 bases from J, with 15 bases between. CDR1 is SGHAT and CDR2 is FQNNGV in the germline V gene. This CDR3 has 15 amino acids.

The CDR3 is CASSAEWAGDYEQYF. The DNA for the CDR3 is TGTGCCAGCAGCGCAGAGTGGGCGGGAGATTACGAGCAGTACTTC. The rearrangement joins TRBV9 to TRBJ2-7, with 7 bases aligning to TRBD2. Germline loops: CDR1 SGDLS, CDR2 YYNGEE. The CDR3 length is 15 residues. V was pared by 3 bases and J by 4 bases, with 10 bases of the junction left unmatched.

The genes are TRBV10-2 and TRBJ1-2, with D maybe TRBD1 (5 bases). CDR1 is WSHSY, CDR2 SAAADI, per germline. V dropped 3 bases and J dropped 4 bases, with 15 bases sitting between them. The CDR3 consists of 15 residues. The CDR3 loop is CASSDSGGLSYGYTF. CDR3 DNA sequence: TGCGCCAGCAGTGACTCCGGGGGACTCAGCTATGGCTACACCTTC.

Here the CDR3 DNA reads TGCGCCAGCAGCTTGGAGGACGAGACAGGGAGGATTGCTAATGAAAAACTGTTTTTT. Residues: CASSLEDETGRIANEKLFF. The chain employs TRBV5-1 and TRBJ1-4, with 7 bases that match TRBD1. Germline V gives CDR1 SGHRS, CDR2 YFSETQ. The CDR3 length is 19 residues. With 0 bases clipped from V and 3 bases from J, the junction kept 14 bases outside the gene matches.

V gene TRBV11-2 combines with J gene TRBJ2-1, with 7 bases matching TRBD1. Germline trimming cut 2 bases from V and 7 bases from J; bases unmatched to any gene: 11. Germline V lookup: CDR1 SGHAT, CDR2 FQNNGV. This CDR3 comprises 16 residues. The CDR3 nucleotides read TGTGCCAGCAGCTTAAGGCCAATTACAGGGGAGAATGAGCAGTTCTTC. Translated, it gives CASSLRPITGENEQFF.

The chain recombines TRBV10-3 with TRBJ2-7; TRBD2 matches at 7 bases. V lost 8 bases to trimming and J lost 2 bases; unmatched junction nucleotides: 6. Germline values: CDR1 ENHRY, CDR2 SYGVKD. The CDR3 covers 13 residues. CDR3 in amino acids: CAILDSGPYEQYF. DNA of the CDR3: TGTGCCATCTTGGATAGCGGGCCCTACGAGCAGTACTTC.

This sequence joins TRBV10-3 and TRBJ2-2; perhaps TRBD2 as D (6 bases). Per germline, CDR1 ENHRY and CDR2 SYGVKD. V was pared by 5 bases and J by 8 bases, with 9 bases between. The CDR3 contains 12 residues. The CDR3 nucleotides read TGTGCCATCAGTACTGGGACTGGGGAGCTGTTTTTT. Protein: CAISTGTGELFF.

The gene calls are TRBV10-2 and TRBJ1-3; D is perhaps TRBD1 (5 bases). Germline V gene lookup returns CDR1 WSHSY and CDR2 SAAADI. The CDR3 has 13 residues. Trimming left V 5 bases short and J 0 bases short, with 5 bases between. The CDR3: CASSTGSGNTIYF. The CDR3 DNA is TGCGCCAGCAGTACAGGCTCTGGAAACACCATATATTTT.

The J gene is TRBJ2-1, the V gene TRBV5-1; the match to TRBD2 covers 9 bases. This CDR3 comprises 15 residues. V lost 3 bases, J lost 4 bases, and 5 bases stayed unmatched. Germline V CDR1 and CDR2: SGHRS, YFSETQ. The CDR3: CASSSATSGYNEQFF. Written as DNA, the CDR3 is TGCGCCAGCAGCTCCGCGACTAGCGGATACAATGAGCAGTTCTTC.

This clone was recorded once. CDR3 nucleotide sequence: TGCGCCAGCAGCTTGGCGGGGACCCAGTACTTC. The encoded protein is CASSLAGTQYF. V gene TRBV5-1 combines with J gene TRBJ2-5; the D is unclear. This CDR3 spans 11 amino acids. Trimming took off 0 bases at V and 7 bases at J, with 4 bases between the two ends. Germline-derived CDR1 and CDR2 are SGHRS and YFSETQ.

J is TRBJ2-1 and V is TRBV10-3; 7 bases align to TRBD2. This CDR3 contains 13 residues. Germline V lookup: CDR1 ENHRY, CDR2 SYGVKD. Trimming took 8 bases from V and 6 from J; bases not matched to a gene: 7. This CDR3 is CAILAGDLNEQFF. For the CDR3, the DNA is TGTGCCATCCTGGCGGGAGACCTCAATGAGCAGTTCTTC.

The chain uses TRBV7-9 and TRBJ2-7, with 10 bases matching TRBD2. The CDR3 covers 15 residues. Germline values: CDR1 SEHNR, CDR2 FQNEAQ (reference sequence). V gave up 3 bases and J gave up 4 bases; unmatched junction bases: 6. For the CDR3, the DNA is TGTGCCAGCAGCTTCGAGCGGGAGGGGGGGTACGAGCAGTACTTC. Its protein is CASSFEREGGYEQYF.

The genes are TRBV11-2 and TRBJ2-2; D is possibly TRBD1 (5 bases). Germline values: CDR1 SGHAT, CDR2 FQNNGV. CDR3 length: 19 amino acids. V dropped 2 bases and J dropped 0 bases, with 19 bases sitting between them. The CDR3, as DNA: TGTGCCAGCAGCTTAAGGAGCAAACCCACAGGCGCGAACACCGGGGAGCTGTTTTTT. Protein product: CASSLRSKPTGANTGELFF. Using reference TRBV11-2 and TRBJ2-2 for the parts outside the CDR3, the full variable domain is EAGVAQSPRYKIIEKRQSVAFWCNPISGHATLYWYQQILGQGPKLLIQFQNNGVVDDSQLPKDRFSAERLKGVDSTLKIQPAKLEDSAVYLCASSLRSKPTGANTGELFFGEGSRLTVL.

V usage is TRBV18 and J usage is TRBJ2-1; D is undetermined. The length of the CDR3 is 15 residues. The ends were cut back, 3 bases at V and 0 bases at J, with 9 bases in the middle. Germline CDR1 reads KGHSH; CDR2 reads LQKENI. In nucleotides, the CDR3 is TGTGCCAGCTCACCCTTTAAGGTCTCCTACAATGAGCAGTTCTTC. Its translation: CASSPFKVSYNEQFF. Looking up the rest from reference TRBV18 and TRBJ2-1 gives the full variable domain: NAGVMQNPRHLVRRRGQEARLRCSPMKGHSHVYWYRQLPEEGLKFMVYLQKENIIDESGMPKERFSAEFPKEGPSILRIQQVVRGDSAAYFCASSPFKVSYNEQFFGPGTRLTVL.

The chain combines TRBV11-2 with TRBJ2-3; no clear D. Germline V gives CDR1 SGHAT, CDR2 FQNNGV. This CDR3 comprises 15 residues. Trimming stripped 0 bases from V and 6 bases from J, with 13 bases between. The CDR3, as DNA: TGTGCCAGCAGCTTAGATACCGGACCACCCGATACGCAGTATTTT. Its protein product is CASSLDTGPPDTQYF.

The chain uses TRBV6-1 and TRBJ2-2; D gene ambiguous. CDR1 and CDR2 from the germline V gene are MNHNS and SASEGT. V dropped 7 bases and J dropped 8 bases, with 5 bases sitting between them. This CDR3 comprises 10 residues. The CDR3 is CASKGGELFF. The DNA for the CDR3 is TGTGCCAGCAAGGGAGGGGAGCTGTTTTTT.

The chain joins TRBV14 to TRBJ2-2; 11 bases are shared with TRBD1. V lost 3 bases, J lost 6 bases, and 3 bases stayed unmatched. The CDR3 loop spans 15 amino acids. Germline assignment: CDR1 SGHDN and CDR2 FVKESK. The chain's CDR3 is CASSHWDRGAGELFF. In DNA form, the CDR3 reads TGTGCCAGCAGCCACTGGGACAGGGGGGCCGGGGAGCTGTTTTTT.

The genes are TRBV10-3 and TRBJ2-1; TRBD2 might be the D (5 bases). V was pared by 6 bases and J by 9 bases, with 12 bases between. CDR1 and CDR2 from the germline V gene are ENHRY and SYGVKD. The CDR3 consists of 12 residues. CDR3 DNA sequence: TGTGCCATCAGGGACTCCCGGGTTGAGCAGTTCTTC. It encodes CAIRDSRVEQFF.

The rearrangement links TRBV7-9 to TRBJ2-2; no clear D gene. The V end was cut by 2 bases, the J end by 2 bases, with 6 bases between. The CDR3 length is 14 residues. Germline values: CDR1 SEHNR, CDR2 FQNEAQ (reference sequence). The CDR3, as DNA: TGTGCCAGCAGCTTATGGCATAACACCGGGGAGCTGTTTTTT. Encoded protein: CASSLWHNTGELFF.

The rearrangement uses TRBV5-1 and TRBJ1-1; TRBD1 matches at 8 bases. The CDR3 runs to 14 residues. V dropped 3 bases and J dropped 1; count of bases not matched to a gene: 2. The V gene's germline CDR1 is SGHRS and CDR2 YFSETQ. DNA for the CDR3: TGCGCCAGCAGCTCGACAGGGGCGAACACTGAAGCTTTCTTT. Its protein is CASSSTGANTEAFF.